This is a list of T cell receptor beta chains from one sample in a study of T cells in Graves' hyperthyroidism and ophthalmopathy. Using its own MiXCR run on the multiplex PCR reads, TCRdb lists one record per CDR3 protein. Here the sample spans around 340,000 distinct CDR3 sequences, roughly 23% being singletons. Material for sequencing was blood. The receptors here all came from a woman aged 45 to 65 with Graves' hyperthyroidism. The CDR3 runs from the conserved cysteine through the conserved F or W. Fields, in order: J gene, D gene, V gene, CDR3 protein. A D gene is named only where the DNA matches it firmly.

J gene: TRBJ2-1; D gene: NA; V gene: TRBV20-1; CDR3 protein: CSASPNLATSYNEQFF
J gene: TRBJ2-1; D gene: NA; V gene: TRBV6-5; CDR3 protein: CASSYFEGNEQFF
J gene: TRBJ2-5; D gene: NA; V gene: TRBV7-9; CDR3 protein: CASSLERTWTRGGETQYF
J gene: TRBJ2-5; D gene: NA; V gene: TRBV30; CDR3 protein: CAWSVGHQETQYF
J gene: TRBJ2-1; D gene: TRBD1; V gene: TRBV15; CDR3 protein: CATSRSTRDRLYNEQFF
J gene: TRBJ1-2; D gene: TRBD1; V gene: TRBV30; CDR3 protein: CAWSVAGGADYGYTF
J gene: TRBJ2-1; D gene: TRBD2; V gene: TRBV6-5; CDR3 protein: CASSYLSGRGSYNEQFF
J gene: TRBJ2-7; D gene: TRBD1; V gene: TRBV10-3; CDR3 protein: CAISDREYEQYF
J gene: TRBJ1-1; D gene: NA; V gene: TRBV30; CDR3 protein: CAWSNDGLIGNTEAFF
J gene: TRBJ2-4; D gene: NA; V gene: TRBV12-3/TRBV12-4; CDR3 protein: CASSQGRLTKNIQYF
J gene: TRBJ2-1; D gene: NA; V gene: TRBV30; CDR3 protein: CAWNRMGDKFF
J gene: TRBJ1-2; D gene: NA; V gene: TRBV13; CDR3 protein: CASSFGMGSPYGYTF